The sequence of this T cell receptor beta chain was determined in a study of T cell repertoires in cytomegalovirus infection. This clonotype was counted ten times or more. Its antigen is still unknown. Findings and limits, study-wide: HLA-C-restricted CMV clonotypes gave the most frequent clonotype in two of eight donors.

CDR1 DFQATT and CDR2 SNEGSKA come from the germline V gene (reference sequence). This CDR3 is built from 16 residues. Trimming removed 4 bases from V and 2 bases from J, with 19 bases in between. Each CDR3 protein gets one entry after TCRdb re-called the reads with MiXCR. Of approximately 140,000 distinct CDR3 sequences in the sample, 6.5% were seen once. The chain combines TRBV20-1 with TRBJ2-3; possibly TRBD2 for D (7 bases). Sequences were obtained from PBMCs. This receptor was identified in a human donor in good health (CMV status not recorded). Some clones in this sample may be carry-over from other donors' samples. The CDR3 DNA is TGCAGTGCTACCATCCCTGAGGGGGGGCTCACAGATACGCAGTATTTT. Amino acids: CSATIPEGGLTDTQYF.